Each of the 3 T cell receptor beta chains below was sequenced from the same sample in a study of blood T cell repertoires in COVID-19. TCRdb keeps only in-frame clones here, not all; method: immunoSEQ multiplex PCR. The table has under 200,000 clones, about 80% seen once. The sample taken for sequencing was PBMCs or T cells enriched from blood (not recorded which). The receptors stem from a man between 45 and 60 years old who had recovered from COVID-19.

This clone was observed a few times. V is TRBV6-5 and J is TRBJ1-3; no clear D. CDR3 length equals 12 residues. Trimming shortened V by 7 bases and J by 8 bases, and 12 bases separated the two germline ends. The germline CDR1 and CDR2 sequences are MNHEY and SVGAGI. CDR3 residues: CASTTGKDTIYF. CDR3 nucleotide sequence: TGTGCCAGCACCACCGGGAAGGACACCATATATTTT.

The chain links TRBV7-9 to TRBJ2-1, with 12 bases lining up with TRBD2. The CDR3 is 18 residues long. The trim removed 5 bases at V and 6 bases at J, leaving 14 bases unmatched. Germline loops: CDR1 SEHNR, CDR2 FQNEAQ (reference sequence). DNA of the CDR3: TGTGCCAGCAGCCCGAAGATCCGACTAGCGGGAGTGTCCAATGAGCAGTTCTTC. Its protein is CASSPKIRLAGVSNEQFF.

This chain joins TRBV28 and TRBJ1-2; no clear D. Germline lookup yields CDR1 MDHEN and CDR2 SYDVKM. The CDR3 has 13 residues. Trimming left V 6 bases short and J 3 bases short, with 11 bases between. The CDR3 region is CASSPASDYGYTF. The CDR3 nucleotides read TGTGCCAGCAGCCCGGCCAGCGACTATGGCTACACCTTC.